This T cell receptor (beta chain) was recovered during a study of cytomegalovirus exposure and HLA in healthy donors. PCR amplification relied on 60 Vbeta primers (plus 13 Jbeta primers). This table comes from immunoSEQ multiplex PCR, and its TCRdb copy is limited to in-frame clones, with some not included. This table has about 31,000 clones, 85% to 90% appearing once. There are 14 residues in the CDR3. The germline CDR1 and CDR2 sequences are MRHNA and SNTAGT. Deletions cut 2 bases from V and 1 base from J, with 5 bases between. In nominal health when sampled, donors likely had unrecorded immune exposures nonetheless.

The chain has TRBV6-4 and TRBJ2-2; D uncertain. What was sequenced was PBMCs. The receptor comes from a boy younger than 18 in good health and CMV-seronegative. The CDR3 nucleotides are TGTGCCAGCAGTGACAGTAGGAACACCGGGGAGCTGTTTTTT. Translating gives CASSDSRNTGELFF.